This is a list of T cell receptor beta chains from one sample in a study of human thymus T cells. Libraries were prepared by immunoSEQ multiplex PCR; TCRdb keeps only in-frame clonotypes and omits some of them. The repertoire includes 86,000 or so clones, around 96% of them detected once, and 0.025% to 0.035% sits in the top ten. Material: thymus tissue. These receptors were taken from a boy in the first two years of life with a congenital heart defect but otherwise immunologically healthy. Both conserved end residues are part of each CDR3. Each record gives: J gene, clone size, D gene, V gene, CDR3 protein, CDR3 DNA. The D gene is left open where the match is weak. Some rows have no size entry. The others give once, few or many, or a class for an expanded clone.

j_call: TRBJ2-7
clone_size: once
d_call: TRBD2
v_call: TRBV27
cdr3_aa: CASSFCSGRVYEQYF
cdr3_nt: TGTGCCAGCAGTTTTTGTAGCGGGAGAGTATACGAGCAGTACTTC

j_call: TRBJ2-1
clone_size: -
d_call: -
v_call: TRBV14
cdr3_aa: CASSQGIGRLVNNEQFF
cdr3_nt: TGTGCCAGCAGCCAAGGAATCGGGCGGCTGGTTAACAATGAGCAGTTCTTC

j_call: TRBJ2-7
clone_size: once
d_call: -
v_call: TRBV15
cdr3_aa: CATSRQNVYEQYF
cdr3_nt: TGTGCCACCAGCAGACAGAATGTCTACGAGCAGTACTTC

j_call: TRBJ1-1
clone_size: -
d_call: -
v_call: TRBV14
cdr3_aa: CASSQGVAPNTEAFF
cdr3_nt: TGTGCCAGCAGCCAAGGAGTGGCACCTAACACTGAAGCTTTCTTT

j_call: TRBJ1-5
clone_size: -
d_call: -
v_call: TRBV19
cdr3_aa: CASRIRWGQPQHF
cdr3_nt: TGTGCCAGTAGGATCAGGTGGGGACAGCCCCAGCATTTT

j_call: TRBJ2-1
clone_size: -
d_call: TRBD2
v_call: TRBV5-1
cdr3_aa: CASSLGLAGAYNEQFF
cdr3_nt: TGCGCCAGCAGCTTGGGGTTAGCGGGGGCCTACAATGAGCAGTTCTTC

j_call: TRBJ1-5
clone_size: -
d_call: -
v_call: TRBV4-1
cdr3_aa: CASSQVNERDGIKPQHF
cdr3_nt: TGCGCCAGCAGCCAAGTAAATGAGAGGGACGGAATCAAGCCCCAGCATTTT

j_call: TRBJ2-5
clone_size: -
d_call: -
v_call: TRBV7-9
cdr3_aa: CASSLDEDWGTQYF
cdr3_nt: TGTGCCAGCAGCTTAGATGAGGATTGGGGGACCCAGTACTTC

j_call: TRBJ2-7
clone_size: -
d_call: -
v_call: TRBV27
cdr3_aa: CASSLVGGRLPQNIYEQYF
cdr3_nt: TGTGCCAGCAGTTTAGTCGGGGGGCGCCTTCCCCAAAACATCTACGAGCAGTACTTC

j_call: TRBJ2-1
clone_size: -
d_call: -
v_call: TRBV9
cdr3_aa: CASSDRDRGGYNEQFF
cdr3_nt: TGTGCCAGCAGCGACCGGGACAGAGGGGGGTACAATGAGCAGTTCTTC

j_call: TRBJ2-2
clone_size: -
d_call: -
v_call: TRBV18
cdr3_aa: CASSPSSGEANTGELFF
cdr3_nt: TGTGCCAGCTCACCTTCATCAGGGGAAGCGAACACCGGGGAGCTGTTTTTT

j_call: TRBJ1-1
clone_size: -
d_call: TRBD1
v_call: TRBV28
cdr3_aa: CASSPLIITGETEAFF
cdr3_nt: TGTGCCAGCAGTCCACTGATAATAACAGGGGAAACTGAAGCTTTCTTT

j_call: TRBJ2-3
clone_size: -
d_call: TRBD1
v_call: TRBV4-1
cdr3_aa: CASSRTHRGLGTDTQYF
cdr3_nt: TGCGCCAGCAGCCGAACCCACAGGGGGCTTGGCACAGATACGCAGTATTTT

j_call: TRBJ2-1
clone_size: -
d_call: TRBD1
v_call: TRBV7-6
cdr3_aa: CASSLVDRVYEQFF
cdr3_nt: TGTGCCAGCAGCTTAGTGGACAGGGTATATGAGCAGTTCTTC

j_call: TRBJ2-7
clone_size: -
d_call: -
v_call: TRBV6-4
cdr3_aa: CASSDPNPPGVRDEQYF
cdr3_nt: TGTGCCAGCAGTGACCCCAATCCCCCTGGCGTTAGGGACGAGCAGTACTTC

j_call: TRBJ2-7
clone_size: -
d_call: -
v_call: TRBV14
cdr3_aa: CASSQENRRRISYEQYF
cdr3_nt: TGTGCCAGCAGCCAAGAGAATCGTCGACGGATCTCCTACGAGCAGTACTTC

j_call: TRBJ1-6
clone_size: -
d_call: -
v_call: TRBV30
cdr3_aa: CAWRARLLGSPLHF
cdr3_nt: TGTGCCTGGAGAGCCCGCCTGTTGGGGTCACCCCTCCACTTT

j_call: TRBJ2-1
clone_size: once
d_call: -
v_call: TRBV27
cdr3_aa: CASSQISNEQFF
cdr3_nt: TGTGCCAGCAGTCAGATTAGCAATGAGCAGTTCTTC

j_call: TRBJ1-1
clone_size: -
d_call: -
v_call: TRBV9
cdr3_aa: CASSSSGMGAFF
cdr3_nt: TGTGCCAGCAGCTCCTCGGGAATGGGTGCTTTCTTT

j_call: TRBJ2-3
clone_size: -
d_call: TRBD2
v_call: TRBV28
cdr3_aa: CASSPLTGTGLAGNKDTQYF
cdr3_nt: TGTGCCAGCAGTCCGTTGACAGGGACTGGACTAGCGGGAAACAAAGATACGCAGTATTTT

j_call: TRBJ2-5
clone_size: -
d_call: -
v_call: TRBV30
cdr3_aa: CAWSHIRGARETQYF
cdr3_nt: TGTGCCTGGAGCCACATTCGGGGGGCGAGGGAGACCCAGTACTTC

j_call: TRBJ2-7
clone_size: -
d_call: -
v_call: TRBV14
cdr3_aa: CASSQASKSPYEQYF
cdr3_nt: TGTGCCAGCAGCCAAGCGTCAAAATCCCCCTACGAGCAGTACTTC

j_call: TRBJ2-7
clone_size: -
d_call: -
v_call: TRBV28
cdr3_aa: CASSLSPDAGEPYEQYF
cdr3_nt: TGTGCCAGCAGTTTATCCCCGGATGCAGGGGAGCCCTACGAGCAGTACTTC